Following are 5 T cell receptor beta chains from one sample sequenced in a study of CD8 T cells in Susac syndrome (dated by TCRdb to the late 2010s). The library was made by the immunoSEQ multiplex PCR assay. RNA was extracted using the RNeasy kit, and about 0.45 to 1 microgram was reverse transcribed with random hexamers. TCRdb reprocessed the public reads (quality trimming at Q25 with fastp, clone calling with MiXCR) and kept in-frame beta chains. Each entry merges the rows of one CDR3 protein and shows their most common DNA and genes. The sample table shows approximately 94,000 distinct CDR3 sequences, and around 95% are seen once. The ten largest clones add up to approximately 0.3% of the sample. Material: CD8+ T cells from PBMCs. Receptor source: a human donor with Susac syndrome.

The CDR3 DNA reads as TGTGCCAGCAGCTCCCGGGACAGGGCCGGGGAGGAGCAGTTCTTC. Translating it yields CASSSRDRAGEEQFF. This chain uses TRBV7-9 with TRBJ2-1; TRBD1 matches at 9 bases. The CDR3 has 15 residues. Germline CDR1 is SEHNR and CDR2 is FQNEAQ (reference sequence). Losses at the gene ends were 4 bases for V and 10 bases for J; bases not matched to a gene: 11.

The V gene is TRBV9, the J gene TRBJ2-3; no reliable D call. The CDR3 extends over 12 amino acids. Germline V CDR1 and CDR2: SGDLS, YYNGEE. The germline V and J ends were trimmed by 3 bases and 6 bases, with 8 bases remaining between them. In DNA form, the CDR3 reads TGTGCCAGCAGCGGCCAGGCGGATACGCAGTATTTT. This sequence encodes CASSGQADTQYF.

The table lists this clonotype with a few counts. The chain carries TRBV9 and TRBJ2-2; the D is unclear. The CDR3 contains 14 residues. The V gene lost 0 bases and the J gene lost 1 base, with 4 bases spanning the gap. Germline CDR1 and CDR2: SGDLS and YYNGEE. This chain's CDR3 is CASSVGQNTGELFF. Written as DNA, the CDR3 is TGTGCCAGCAGCGTAGGTCAGAACACCGGGGAGCTGTTTTTT. Based on the CDR3 plus reference TRBV9 and TRBJ2-2, the full variable domain is DSGVTQTPKHLITATGQRVTLRCSPRSGDLSVYWYQQSLDQGLQFLIQYYNGEERAKGNILERFSAQQFPDLHSELNLSSLELGDSALYFCASSVGQNTGELFFGEGSRLTVL.

This sequence joins TRBV28 and TRBJ2-5; D is unresolved. Germline lookup yields CDR1 MDHEN and CDR2 SYDVKM. The CDR3 is made up of 15 amino acids. Trimming cost V 8 bases and J 3 bases, with 19 bases left between them. Here the CDR3 reads CASSPFPRREETQYF. In DNA form, the CDR3 reads TGTGCCAGCTCCCCCTTTCCCCGCCGGGAAGAGACCCAGTACTTC.

The gene calls are TRBV9 and TRBJ2-1; a possible D gene is TRBD2 (5 bases). Germline V gene data show CDR1 as SGDLS and CDR2 as YYNGEE. V was pared by 3 bases and J by 9 bases, with 13 bases between. The CDR3 is made up of 13 amino acids. CDR3 coding DNA: TGTGCCAGCAGCGAGAGTTTAGCGCTTGAGCAGTTCTTC. As protein: CASSESLALEQFF.